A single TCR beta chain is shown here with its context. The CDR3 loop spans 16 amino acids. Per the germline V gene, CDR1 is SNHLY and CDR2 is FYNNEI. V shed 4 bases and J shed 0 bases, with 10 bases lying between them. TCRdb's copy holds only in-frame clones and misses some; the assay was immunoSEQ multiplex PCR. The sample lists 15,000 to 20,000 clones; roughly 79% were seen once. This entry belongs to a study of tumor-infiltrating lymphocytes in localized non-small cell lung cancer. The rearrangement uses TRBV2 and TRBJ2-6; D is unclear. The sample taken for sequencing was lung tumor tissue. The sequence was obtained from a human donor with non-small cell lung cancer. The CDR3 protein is CASSVGSNSGANVLTF. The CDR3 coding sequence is TGTGCCAGCAGTGTGGGATCAAACTCTGGGGCCAACGTCCTGACTTTC.